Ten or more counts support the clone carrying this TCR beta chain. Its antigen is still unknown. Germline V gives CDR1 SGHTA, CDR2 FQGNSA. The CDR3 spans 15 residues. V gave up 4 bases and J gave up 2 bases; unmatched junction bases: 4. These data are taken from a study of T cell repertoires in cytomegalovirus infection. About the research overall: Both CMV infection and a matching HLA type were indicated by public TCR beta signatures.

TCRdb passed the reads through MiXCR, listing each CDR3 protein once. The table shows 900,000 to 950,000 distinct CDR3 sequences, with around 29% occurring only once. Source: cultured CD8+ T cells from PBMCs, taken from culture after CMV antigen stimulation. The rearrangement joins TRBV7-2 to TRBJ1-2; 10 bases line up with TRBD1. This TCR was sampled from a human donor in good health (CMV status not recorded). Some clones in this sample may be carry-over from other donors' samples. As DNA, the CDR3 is TGTGCCAGCAGCTACCTGACAGGGGGCAACTATGGCTACACCTTC. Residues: CASSYLTGGNYGYTF.